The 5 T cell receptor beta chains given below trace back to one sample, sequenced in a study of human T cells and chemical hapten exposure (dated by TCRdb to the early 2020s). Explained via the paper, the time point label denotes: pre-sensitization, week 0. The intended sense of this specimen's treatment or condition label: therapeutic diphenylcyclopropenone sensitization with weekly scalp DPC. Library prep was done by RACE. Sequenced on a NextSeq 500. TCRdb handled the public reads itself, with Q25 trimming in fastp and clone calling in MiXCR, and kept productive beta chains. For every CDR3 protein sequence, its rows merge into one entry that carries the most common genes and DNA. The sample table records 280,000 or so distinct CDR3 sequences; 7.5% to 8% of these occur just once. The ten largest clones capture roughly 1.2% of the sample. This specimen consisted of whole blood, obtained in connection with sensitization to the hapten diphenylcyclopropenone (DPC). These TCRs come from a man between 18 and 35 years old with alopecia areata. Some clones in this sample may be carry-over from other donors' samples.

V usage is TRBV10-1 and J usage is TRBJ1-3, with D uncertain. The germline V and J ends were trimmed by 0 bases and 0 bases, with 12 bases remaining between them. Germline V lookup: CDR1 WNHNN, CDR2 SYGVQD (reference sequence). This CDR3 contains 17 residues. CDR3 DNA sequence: TGCGCCAGCAGTGAGTCCGTTTACACGAGCTCTGGAAACACCATATATTTT. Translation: CASSESVYTSSGNTIYF.

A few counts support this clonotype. The CDR3 reads CASSFAGGPEETQYF. In nucleotides, the CDR3 is TGTGCCAGCAGCTTTGCGGGGGGGCCGGAAGAGACCCAGTACTTC. The J gene is TRBJ2-5, the V gene TRBV7-2, with 9 bases aligning to TRBD2. Looked up from germline, CDR1 is SGHTA and CDR2 is FQGNSA. The CDR3 sequence is 15 residues long. J gave up 3 bases and V 3 bases, and 5 bases lay outside the gene matches.

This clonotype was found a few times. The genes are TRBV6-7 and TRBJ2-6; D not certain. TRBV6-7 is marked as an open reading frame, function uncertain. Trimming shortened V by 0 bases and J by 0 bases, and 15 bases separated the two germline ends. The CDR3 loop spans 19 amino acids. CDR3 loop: CASSYSRCLAFSGANVLTF. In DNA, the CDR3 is TGTGCCAGCAGTTACTCTCGATGTTTGGCTTTCTCTGGGGCCAACGTCCTGACTTTC.

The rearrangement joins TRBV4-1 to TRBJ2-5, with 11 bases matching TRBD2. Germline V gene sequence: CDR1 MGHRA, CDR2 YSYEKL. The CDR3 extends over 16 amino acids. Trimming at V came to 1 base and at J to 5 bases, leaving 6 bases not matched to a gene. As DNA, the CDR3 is TGCGCCAGCAGCCAAGTTAGCGGGGGGGCCATCGAGACCCAGTACTTC. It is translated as CASSQVSGGAIETQYF.

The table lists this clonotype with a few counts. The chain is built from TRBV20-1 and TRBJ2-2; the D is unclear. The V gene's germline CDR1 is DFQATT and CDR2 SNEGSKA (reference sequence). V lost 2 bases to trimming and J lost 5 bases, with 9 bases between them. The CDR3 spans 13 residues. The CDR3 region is CSARRPDTGELFF. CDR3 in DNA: TGCAGTGCTAGACGACCTGATACCGGGGAGCTGTTTTTT.